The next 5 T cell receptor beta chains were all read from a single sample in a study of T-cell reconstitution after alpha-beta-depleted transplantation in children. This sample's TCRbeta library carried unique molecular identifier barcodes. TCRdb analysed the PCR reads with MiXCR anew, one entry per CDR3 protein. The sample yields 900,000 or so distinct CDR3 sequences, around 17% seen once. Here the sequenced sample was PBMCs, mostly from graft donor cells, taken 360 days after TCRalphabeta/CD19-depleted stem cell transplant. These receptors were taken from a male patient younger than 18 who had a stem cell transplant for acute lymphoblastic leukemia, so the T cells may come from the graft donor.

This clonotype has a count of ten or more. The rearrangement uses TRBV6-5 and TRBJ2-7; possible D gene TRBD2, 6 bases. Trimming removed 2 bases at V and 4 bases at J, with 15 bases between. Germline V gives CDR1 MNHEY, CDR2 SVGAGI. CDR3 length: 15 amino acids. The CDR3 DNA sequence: TGTGCCAGCAGTTACGGGATAGCGGAGGGATACGAGCAGTACTTC. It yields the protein CASSYGIAEGYEQYF.

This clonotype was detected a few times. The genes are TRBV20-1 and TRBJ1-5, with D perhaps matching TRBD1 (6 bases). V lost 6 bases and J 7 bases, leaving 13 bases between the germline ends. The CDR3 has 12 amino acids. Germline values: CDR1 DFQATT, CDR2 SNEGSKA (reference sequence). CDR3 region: CSATVRGQPQHF. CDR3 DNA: TGCAGTGCCACAGTGAGGGGGCAGCCCCAGCATTTT.

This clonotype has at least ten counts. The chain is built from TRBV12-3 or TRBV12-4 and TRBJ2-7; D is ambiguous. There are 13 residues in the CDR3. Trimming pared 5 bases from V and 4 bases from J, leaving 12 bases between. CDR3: CASSPGNGYEQYF. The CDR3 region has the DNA TGTGCCAGCAGTCCAGGTAACGGGTACGAGCAGTACTTC.

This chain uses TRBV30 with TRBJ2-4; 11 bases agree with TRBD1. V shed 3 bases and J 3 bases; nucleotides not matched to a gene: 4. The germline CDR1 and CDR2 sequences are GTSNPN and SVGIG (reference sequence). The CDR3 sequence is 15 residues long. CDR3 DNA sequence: TGTGCCTGGAGCGGACAGGGGGCGGGCAAAAACATTCAGTACTTC. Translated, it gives CAWSGQGAGKNIQYF.

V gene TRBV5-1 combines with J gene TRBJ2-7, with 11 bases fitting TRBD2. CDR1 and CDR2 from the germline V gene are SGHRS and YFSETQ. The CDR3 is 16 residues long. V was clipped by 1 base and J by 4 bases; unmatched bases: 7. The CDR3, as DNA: TGCGCCAGCAGCTTGAGAACTAGCGGGAGTCTATACGAGCAGTACTTC. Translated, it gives CASSLRTSGSLYEQYF.